A selection of T cell receptor beta chains follows, all from one sample in a study of shared clonotypes between healthy human individuals. The repertoire was sequenced with immunoSEQ multiplex PCR; TCRdb's copy has only in-frame clones and lacks some. The table shows some 600,000 clones, with approximately 96% occurring only once. The sequencing sample was made of naive CD8+ T cells sorted from blood. These receptors were taken from a woman aged 30 to 39 in good health. CDR3s include the opening cysteine and the closing phenylalanine or tryptophan. Fields, in order: clone size, D gene, V gene, J gene, CDR3 DNA, CDR3 protein. The D gene is left open where the match is weak. A clone size is listed for some rows: how often the clone was seen (once, few, many), or a class if it is expanded.

clone_size: -; d_call: -; v_call: TRBV4-1; j_call: TRBJ2-5; cdr3_nt: TGCGCCAGCAATATCCGCGGGGGCCCCCAAGAGACCCAGTACTTC; cdr3_aa: CASNIRGGPQETQYF
clone_size: -; d_call: TRBD2; v_call: TRBV5-1; j_call: TRBJ2-1; cdr3_nt: TGCGCCAGCAGTGCTCTAGCGGGTCGCTCCTACAATGAGCAGTTCTTC; cdr3_aa: CASSALAGRSYNEQFF
clone_size: -; d_call: -; v_call: TRBV7-9; j_call: TRBJ1-1; cdr3_nt: TGTGCCAGCAGCCCTCAGATGGGAATAGGGTACACTGAAGCTTTCTTT; cdr3_aa: CASSPQMGIGYTEAFF
clone_size: -; d_call: TRBD1; v_call: TRBV27; j_call: TRBJ2-7; cdr3_nt: TGTGCCAGCAGCCGTCTACGAGGGCAGGGGGCTCGCGAGCAGTACTTC; cdr3_aa: CASSRLRGQGAREQYF
clone_size: -; d_call: TRBD2; v_call: TRBV6-1; j_call: TRBJ2-2; cdr3_nt: TGTGCCAGCCAGCCGGGGAGGGCTGCCGGGGAGCTGTTTTTT; cdr3_aa: CASQPGRAAGELFF
clone_size: -; d_call: -; v_call: TRBV19; j_call: TRBJ2-7; cdr3_nt: TGTGCCACCTTGGACCCCGTCGACTACGAGCAGTACTTC; cdr3_aa: CATLDPVDYEQYF
clone_size: -; d_call: -; v_call: TRBV5-4; j_call: TRBJ1-1; cdr3_nt: TGTGCCAGCAGCTTGGCGGAGGACGAGGAAGCTTTCTTT; cdr3_aa: CASSLAEDEEAFF
clone_size: -; d_call: -; v_call: TRBV5-6; j_call: TRBJ2-7; cdr3_nt: TGTGCCAGCAGCCCGGGATTCTTCTCCTACGAGCAGTACTTC; cdr3_aa: CASSPGFFSYEQYF
clone_size: -; d_call: -; v_call: TRBV5-6; j_call: TRBJ2-6; cdr3_nt: TGTGCCAGCAGCATGCTCCAGCGTGGGGCCAACGTCCTGACTTTC; cdr3_aa: CASSMLQRGANVLTF
clone_size: -; d_call: -; v_call: TRBV4-1; j_call: TRBJ1-2; cdr3_nt: TGCGCCAGCAGCCAGAAGCAGGGCAGCCAAGCAACTAACTATGGCTACACCTTC; cdr3_aa: CASSQKQGSQATNYGYTF
clone_size: -; d_call: -; v_call: TRBV7-9; j_call: TRBJ2-7; cdr3_nt: TGTGCCAGCAGTTCCACGGGGGCCGAGCAGTACTTC; cdr3_aa: CASSSTGAEQYF
clone_size: -; d_call: TRBD2; v_call: TRBV7-6; j_call: TRBJ2-1; cdr3_nt: TGTGCCAGCAGCATCGGACTAGCGGGAGGGGAGGAGCAGTTCTTC; cdr3_aa: CASSIGLAGGEEQFF
clone_size: once; d_call: -; v_call: TRBV6-7; j_call: TRBJ1-4; cdr3_nt: TGTGCCAGCAGCAAAACTAGACCGGTACGAGGGGCAACTAATGAAAAACTGTTTTTT; cdr3_aa: CASSKTRPVRGATNEKLFF
clone_size: -; d_call: TRBD1; v_call: TRBV6-1; j_call: TRBJ2-5; cdr3_nt: TGTGCCAGCACTCTGACAGGGGGCGACGAGACCCAGTACTTC; cdr3_aa: CASTLTGGDETQYF
clone_size: once; d_call: -; v_call: TRBV28; j_call: TRBJ1-5; cdr3_nt: TGTGCCAGCAGTTTCCCCAGTGAGGGGCCCCAGCATTTT; cdr3_aa: CASSFPSEGPQHF
clone_size: -; d_call: TRBD1; v_call: TRBV10-3; j_call: TRBJ1-4; cdr3_nt: TGTGCCATCAGCAGGGGGCCGGAGAATGAAAAACTGTTTTTT; cdr3_aa: CAISRGPENEKLFF
clone_size: -; d_call: TRBD2; v_call: TRBV5-1; j_call: TRBJ2-2; cdr3_nt: TGCGCCAGCAGCTTGAGGCTAGCGGGATCGGGAACCGGGGAGCTGTTTTTT; cdr3_aa: CASSLRLAGSGTGELFF
clone_size: -; d_call: -; v_call: TRBV11-2; j_call: TRBJ1-2; cdr3_nt: TGTGCCAGCAGCCCCCTCCCGGGATATGGCTACACCTTC; cdr3_aa: CASSPLPGYGYTF
clone_size: once; d_call: -; v_call: TRBV19; j_call: TRBJ2-5; cdr3_nt: TGTGCCAGTAGGGGTCTTGGAGGGGATCAAGAGACCCAGTACTTC; cdr3_aa: CASRGLGGDQETQYF
clone_size: -; d_call: -; v_call: TRBV4-2; j_call: TRBJ2-1; cdr3_nt: TGTGCCAGCAGCCAAGAGGCTAGCCACAATGAGCAGTTCTTC; cdr3_aa: CASSQEASHNEQFF
clone_size: -; d_call: TRBD1; v_call: TRBV27; j_call: TRBJ1-5; cdr3_nt: TGTGCCAGCAGTTTTAGGACAGGTAATCAGCCCCAGCATTTT; cdr3_aa: CASSFRTGNQPQHF
clone_size: -; d_call: TRBD2; v_call: TRBV13; j_call: TRBJ2-1; cdr3_nt: TGTGCCAGCAGCTTACAGGGACTAGCGGGCGAGCAGTTCTTC; cdr3_aa: CASSLQGLAGEQFF
clone_size: -; d_call: -; v_call: TRBV7-9; j_call: TRBJ2-1; cdr3_nt: TGTGCCAGCAAAAGTAGCTCCTACAATGAGCAGTTCTTC; cdr3_aa: CASKSSSYNEQFF
clone_size: -; d_call: -; v_call: TRBV28; j_call: TRBJ1-2; cdr3_nt: TGTGCCAGCAGTTTTTCGGAAGTGAGCGCTAACTATGGCTACACCTTC; cdr3_aa: CASSFSEVSANYGYTF
clone_size: -; d_call: TRBD2; v_call: TRBV2; j_call: TRBJ2-7; cdr3_nt: TGTGCCAGCAGCGAAACATACGGGGGGAGCAATCGCGAGCAGTACTTC; cdr3_aa: CASSETYGGSNREQYF
clone_size: -; d_call: -; v_call: TRBV5-6; j_call: TRBJ2-1; cdr3_nt: TGTGCCAGCAGCCAAGGTCCGGCGGAGCAGTTCTTC; cdr3_aa: CASSQGPAEQFF
clone_size: -; d_call: -; v_call: TRBV13; j_call: TRBJ1-2; cdr3_nt: TGTGCCAGCAGCTATACAGGTTATGGCTACACCTTC; cdr3_aa: CASSYTGYGYTF
clone_size: -; d_call: -; v_call: TRBV4-1; j_call: TRBJ2-7; cdr3_nt: TGCGCCAGCAGCCAGAGGACACCCCTCGAGCAGTACTTC; cdr3_aa: CASSQRTPLEQYF
clone_size: few; d_call: -; v_call: TRBV9; j_call: TRBJ1-1; cdr3_nt: TGTGCCAGCAGCGTAGCGCAGGGTATTGGTGAAGCTTTCTTT; cdr3_aa: CASSVAQGIGEAFF
clone_size: -; d_call: -; v_call: TRBV20-1; j_call: TRBJ2-1; cdr3_nt: TGCAGTGCTCAGGGGCAGGGTGAGCAGTTCTTC; cdr3_aa: CSAQGQGEQFF
clone_size: -; d_call: -; v_call: TRBV6-5; j_call: TRBJ2-2; cdr3_nt: TGTGCCAGCAGCGGGACCCCCGGGACCGGGGAGCTGTTTTTT; cdr3_aa: CASSGTPGTGELFF
clone_size: -; d_call: -; v_call: TRBV19; j_call: TRBJ2-4; cdr3_nt: TGTGCCTGCGGGGGCTTAAACATTCAGTACTTC; cdr3_aa: CACGGLNIQYF
clone_size: -; d_call: -; v_call: TRBV19; j_call: TRBJ2-7; cdr3_nt: TGTGCCAGTAGTTCCGGGATGACGTACGAGCAGTACTTC; cdr3_aa: CASSSGMTYEQYF
clone_size: -; d_call: TRBD2; v_call: TRBV7-3; j_call: TRBJ2-1; cdr3_nt: TGTGCCAGCAGCTTAAAAGCCGGGACTATTAATGAGCAGTTCTTC; cdr3_aa: CASSLKAGTINEQFF
clone_size: -; d_call: TRBD1; v_call: TRBV4-1; j_call: TRBJ2-1; cdr3_nt: TGCGCCAGCAGCCTATTCCCAGGACAGGGGCGGTATGAGCAGTTCTTC; cdr3_aa: CASSLFPGQGRYEQFF
clone_size: -; d_call: -; v_call: TRBV19; j_call: TRBJ2-7; cdr3_nt: TGTGCCAGTACCCCCCAGGATTCCTACGAGCAGTACTTC; cdr3_aa: CASTPQDSYEQYF
clone_size: -; d_call: -; v_call: TRBV19; j_call: TRBJ2-5; cdr3_nt: TGTGCCAGTAGTATGGGCCAGGGGTTTGGGGAGACCCAGTACTTC; cdr3_aa: CASSMGQGFGETQYF
clone_size: -; d_call: TRBD2; v_call: TRBV28; j_call: TRBJ2-2; cdr3_nt: TGTGCCAGCAGTTTAGTAGCGGGGAACACCGGGGAGCTGTTTTTT; cdr3_aa: CASSLVAGNTGELFF
clone_size: few; d_call: -; v_call: TRBV28; j_call: TRBJ1-5; cdr3_nt: TGTGCCAGCAGTCCTCCCCCCACGAATCAGCCCCAGCATTTT; cdr3_aa: CASSPPPTNQPQHF
clone_size: -; d_call: -; v_call: TRBV18; j_call: TRBJ2-7; cdr3_nt: TGTGCCAGCTCACCAGGGTCCTACGAGCAGTACTTC; cdr3_aa: CASSPGSYEQYF
clone_size: -; d_call: -; v_call: TRBV7-8; j_call: TRBJ2-7; cdr3_nt: TGTGCCAGCAGCTTAGGGGCGGACGAGCAGTACTTC; cdr3_aa: CASSLGADEQYF
clone_size: -; d_call: -; v_call: TRBV10-2; j_call: TRBJ1-1; cdr3_nt: TGCGCCAGCAGTGATTTCAACGTGAACACTGAAGCTTTCTTT; cdr3_aa: CASSDFNVNTEAFF
clone_size: -; d_call: TRBD1; v_call: TRBV28; j_call: TRBJ2-2; cdr3_nt: TGTGCCAGCAGCTCAACCGGGACAGGGGGCTTCGGGGAGCTGTTTTTT; cdr3_aa: CASSSTGTGGFGELFF
clone_size: -; d_call: TRBD1; v_call: TRBV6-1; j_call: TRBJ2-1; cdr3_nt: TGTGCCAGCAGTGCACAGGGGCGGTCTTACAATGAGCAGTTCTTC; cdr3_aa: CASSAQGRSYNEQFF
clone_size: -; d_call: TRBD1; v_call: TRBV5-6; j_call: TRBJ1-4; cdr3_nt: TGTGCCAGCAGCTTCGGGACAGGGGGTGCAGCTAATGAAAAACTGTTTTTT; cdr3_aa: CASSFGTGGAANEKLFF
clone_size: -; d_call: -; v_call: TRBV28; j_call: TRBJ2-3; cdr3_nt: TGTGCCAGCAGACTGCGGGATCGCACAGATACGCAGTATTTT; cdr3_aa: CASRLRDRTDTQYF
clone_size: -; d_call: -; v_call: TRBV9; j_call: TRBJ2-1; cdr3_nt: TGTGCCAGCAGCCCGCGACTGATCAATGAGCAGTTCTTC; cdr3_aa: CASSPRLINEQFF